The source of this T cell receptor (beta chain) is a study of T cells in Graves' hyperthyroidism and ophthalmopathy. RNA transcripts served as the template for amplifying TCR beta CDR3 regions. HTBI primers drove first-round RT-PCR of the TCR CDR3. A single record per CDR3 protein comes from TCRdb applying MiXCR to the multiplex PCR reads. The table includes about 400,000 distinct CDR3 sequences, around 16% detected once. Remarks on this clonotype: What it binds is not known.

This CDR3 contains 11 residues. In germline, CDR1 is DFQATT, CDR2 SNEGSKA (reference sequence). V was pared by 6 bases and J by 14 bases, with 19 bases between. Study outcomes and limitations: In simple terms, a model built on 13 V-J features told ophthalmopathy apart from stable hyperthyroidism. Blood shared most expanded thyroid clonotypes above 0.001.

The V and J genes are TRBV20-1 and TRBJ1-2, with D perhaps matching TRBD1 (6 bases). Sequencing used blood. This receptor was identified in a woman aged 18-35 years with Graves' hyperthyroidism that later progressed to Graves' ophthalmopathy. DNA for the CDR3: TGCAGTGCGGACAGACCCCCTGTAATTACCTTC. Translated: CSADRPPVITF.